This is a list of T cell receptor beta chains from one sample in a study of T cell responses to AZD1222 COVID-19 vaccine. Here immunoSEQ multiplex PCR was the method, and the copy in TCRdb shows in-frame clones only, minus some. The sample contains 150,000 to 200,000 clones, around 92% of which appear only once. Here the sequenced sample was peripheral blood, taken on day 0 of AZD1222 vaccination. The receptors derive from an adult in good health. CDR3s include the opening cysteine and the closing phenylalanine or tryptophan. Each record gives: V gene, CDR3 length, CDR3 protein.

>TRBV15|18
CATSRELIDSPGGQPQHF
>TRBV7-9|14
CASEYLAGYNEQFF
>TRBV4-2|17
CASSQERRGYSNQPQHF
>TRBV28|14
CASRRQGNNQPQHF
>TRBV7-2|13
CASVRGLQETQYF
>TRBV3-1/TRBV3-2|14
CASSRAGRLPEAFF
>TRBV5-8|18
CASEYRTVIQNSNQPQHF
>TRBV2|17
CASSEGLAGGRWNEQFF
>TRBV15|14
CATSRETTDSPLHF
>TRBV9|16
CASSPKGPSGANVLTF
>TRBV19|12
CASSIAGEPQHF
>TRBV30|11
CAGAGGYEQYF
>TRBV18|14
CASSQDRGNSPLHF
>TRBV28|16
CASSLWGGGGETEAFF
>TRBV28|15
CASSFTTGGNEKLFF
>TRBV7-2|16
CASSPRGGNVWDTQYF
>TRBV11-2|13
CASSLGTNTEAFF
>TRBV5-4|17
CASSLVGLAGKDNEQFF
>TRBV27|15
CASSSSGSLRETQYF
>TRBV5-1|14
CASSEPGQENIQYF
>TRBV29-1|14
CSVEGDTLGEKLFF
>TRBV28|12
CASSFFPSPLHF
>TRBV7-2|17
CASSFEGGLAGGNEQFF
>TRBV21-1|16
CASSKVFRGLVYGYTF
>TRBV3-1/TRBV3-2|18
CASSQYGASGSSYNEQFF
>TRBV30|15
CALDRGRLVNSPLHF
>TRBV3-1/TRBV3-2|13
CASSRDLNTEAFF
>TRBV11-2|16
CASNPLSGAMQETQYF
>TRBV7-9|16
CASSLDALGNSYEQYF
>TRBV27|13
CASSFTYTDTQYF
>TRBV5-1|17
CASSLPGSGGSYNEQFF
>TRBV7-2|15
CASSFQKGSNEKLFF
>TRBV19|13
CASRSQVNTEAFF
>TRBV18|16
CASSPATGTQNYGYTF
>TRBV28|15
CASSSPGQPNEKLFF
>TRBV6-2/TRBV6-3|16
CASSSAQGAGDYGYTF
>TRBV7-2|15
CASSLAGGDADTQYF
>TRBV5-4|17
CASRGFEGQGSTDTQYF
>TRBV18|15
CASSPPGRYNQPQHF
>TRBV5-6|14
CASSLVQEYYGYTF
>TRBV18|11
CASSGDRVAFF
>TRBV5-1|13
CASSLGVTSEAFF
>TRBV18|13
CASSLKTGTEAFF
>TRBV19|12
CASAAGPYEQYF
>TRBV3-1/TRBV3-2|13
CASSHPRNTEAFF
>TRBV27|15
CASSLIPGQAGDYTF
>TRBV19|15
CASRPKQGRGQPQHF
>TRBV21-1|18
CASSKGSRAAISTDTQYF
>TRBV6-2/TRBV6-3|16
CASSTPEGGANYGYTF
>TRBV6-1|15
CASSETLSSGNTIYF
>TRBV18|13
CASSPAVGYGYTF
>TRBV5-8|14
CASSLRDMYYEQYF
>TRBV19|13
CACGGSSYNEQFF
>TRBV30|13
CAWSRDRFTEAFF
>TRBV4-2|11
CASSQGRGYTF